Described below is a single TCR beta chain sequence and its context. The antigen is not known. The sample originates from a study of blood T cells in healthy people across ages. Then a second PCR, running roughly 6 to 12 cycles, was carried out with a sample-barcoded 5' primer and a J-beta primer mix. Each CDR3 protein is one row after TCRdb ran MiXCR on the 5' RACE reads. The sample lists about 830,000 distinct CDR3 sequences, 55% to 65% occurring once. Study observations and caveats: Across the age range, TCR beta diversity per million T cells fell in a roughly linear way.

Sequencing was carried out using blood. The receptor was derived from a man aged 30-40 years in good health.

The CDR3 bases are TGTGCCAGCAGTCGCGGTCGGGAGTACACTGAAGCTTTCTTT. Amino acids: CASSRGREYTEAFF. This chain joins TRBV12-3 or TRBV12-4 and TRBJ1-1; D not resolved. V was clipped by 5 bases and J by 3 bases, with 13 bases between them. The CDR3 sequence is 14 residues long.